These T cell receptor beta chains were read from a single sample in a study of CD8 T cells in ankylosing spondylitis. From the 5' RACE reads, TCRdb called clonotypes with MiXCR, one entry per CDR3 protein. The sample consists of a few hundred thousand distinct CDR3 sequences, 7.5% to 9% of them appearing once. Specimen: blood, either unsorted or a sorted T cell fraction (not recorded which). These receptors all stem from a male donor with ankylosing spondylitis. Both conserved end residues are part of each CDR3. A D gene is named only where the DNA matches it firmly. Only part of the rows carry a size: once, few, many, or a class if the clone is expanded.

TRBJ2-1,few,-,TRBV11-3,CASSLESGNEQFF,TGTGCCAGCAGCTTAGAGAGCGGCAATGAGCAGTTCTTC
TRBJ2-1,few,-,TRBV20-1,CSAAVAVLNEQFF,TGCAGTGCGGCGGTAGCGGTATTAAATGAGCAGTTCTTC
TRBJ2-3,few,-,TRBV6-5,CASSYRAVPTSTDTQYF,TGTGCCAGCAGTTACCGGGCCGTACCAACTAGCACAGATACGCAGTATTTT
TRBJ2-2,many,TRBD1,TRBV29-1,CSAQQGAQNTGELFF,TGCAGCGCGCAACAGGGGGCGCAGAACACCGGGGAGCTGTTTTTT
TRBJ2-5,-,TRBD2,TRBV9,CASSERDPSGETQYF,TGTGCCAGCAGCGAGCGGGACCCCTCGGGGGAGACCCAGTACTTC
TRBJ1-5,few,TRBD1,TRBV5-6,CASSFSGGASNQPQHF,TGTGCCAGCAGCTTTTCAGGGGGGGCTAGCAATCAGCCCCAGCATTTT
TRBJ1-2,few,-,TRBV6-6,CATRGDSLYGYTF,TGTGCCACACGAGGGGATTCCCTCTATGGCTACACCTTC
TRBJ2-1,many,-,TRBV5-1,CASSMDVSYNEQFF,TGCGCCAGCAGCATGGATGTAAGCTACAATGAGCAGTTCTTC
TRBJ1-4,few,-,TRBV6-1,CASSEVRHPTNEKLFF,TGTGCCAGCAGTGAAGTCCGACACCCAACTAATGAAAAACTGTTTTTT
TRBJ2-1,many,TRBD1,TRBV5-1,CASSGSGTVTYNEQFF,TGCGCCAGCAGCGGCTCCGGGACAGTGACCTACAATGAGCAGTTCTTC
TRBJ2-2,-,-,TRBV29-1,CSVGLKFANTGELFF,TGCAGCGTTGGCCTAAAATTCGCGAACACCGGGGAGCTGTTTTTT
TRBJ2-5,-,-,TRBV5-1,CASSLANEETQYF,TGCGCCAGCAGCTTGGCTAACGAGGAGACCCAGTACTTC
TRBJ2-2,few,TRBD2,TRBV7-7,CASSFAGGPAGELFF,TGTGCTAGCAGCTTTGCGGGAGGGCCGGCCGGGGAGCTGTTTTTT
TRBJ2-5,few,-,TRBV28,CASRRQLKETQYF,TGTGCCAGCAGAAGACAGCTCAAAGAGACCCAGTACTTC
TRBJ1-3,few,-,TRBV20-1,CSASFDGNTIYF,TGCAGTGCTAGTTTTGACGGAAACACCATATATTTT
TRBJ2-1,few,TRBD2,TRBV2,CASEREIYNEQFF,TGTGCCAGCGAGCGGGAGATCTACAATGAGCAGTTCTTC
TRBJ1-5,-,-,TRBV20-1,CSARDGGMRVNQPQHF,TGCAGTGCTAGAGATGGGGGGATGCGCGTCAATCAGCCCCAGCATTTT
TRBJ2-1,-,TRBD2,TRBV6-4,CASSWRGGGDEQFF,TGTGCCAGCAGTTGGCGCGGGGGGGGCGATGAGCAGTTCTTC
TRBJ2-1,-,TRBD2,TRBV3-1,CASSGGTSGRLLVNEQFF,TGTGCCAGCAGCGGCGGGACTAGCGGGAGACTTTTGGTCAATGAGCAGTTCTTC
TRBJ2-7,-,TRBD1,TRBV7-9,CASLPSGGYNEQYF,TGTGCCAGCCTCCCTTCAGGGGGCTACAACGAGCAGTACTTC
TRBJ1-1,few,-,TRBV12-3/TRBV12-4,CASSLALRRAFF,TGTGCCAGCAGTTTAGCCCTGAGGAGGGCTTTCTTT
TRBJ2-3,few,-,TRBV28,CASSFPESDTQYF,TGTGCCAGCAGTTTCCCCGAGTCGGATACGCAGTATTTT
TRBJ2-7,-,TRBD1,TRBV18,CASSRDRGQDEQYF,TGTGCCAGCTCACGGGACAGGGGGCAGGACGAGCAGTACTTC
TRBJ1-1,-,-,TRBV5-1,CASSSIQGSTEAFF,TGCGCCAGCAGCTCGATTCAGGGGAGCACTGAAGCTTTCTTT
TRBJ1-6,many,-,TRBV11-2,CASSLEGVWVGNSPLHF,TGTGCCAGCAGCTTAGAAGGAGTTTGGGTCGGTAATTCACCCCTCCACTTT
TRBJ2-1,few,-,TRBV2,CASSEASPVDEQFF,TGTGCCAGCAGTGAAGCCTCCCCGGTCGATGAGCAGTTCTTC
TRBJ2-5,few,TRBD2,TRBV7-9,CASSSGLATREQETQYF,TGTGCCAGCAGCTCGGGACTAGCGACTAGGGAGCAAGAGACCCAGTACTTC
TRBJ2-7,few,-,TRBV29-1,CSVGQPTGYEQYF,TGCAGCGTTGGACAGCCGACTGGTTACGAGCAGTACTTC
TRBJ2-1,few,TRBD1,TRBV15,CATSRSTGGWLHNEQFF,TGTGCCACCAGCAGATCCACAGGGGGCTGGTTGCACAATGAGCAGTTCTTC
TRBJ2-2,many,-,TRBV5-1,CASSLGEFRYGELFF,TGCGCCAGCAGCTTGGGAGAGTTCCGATACGGGGAGCTGTTTTTT
TRBJ2-1,-,TRBD2,TRBV6-2/TRBV6-3,CASSYASSGEYVYGVRFF,TGTGCCAGCAGTTACGCTTCTAGCGGGGAATATGTGTACGGTGTGCGGTTCTTC
TRBJ2-5,few,TRBD2,TRBV4-2,CASSQNPGLGEETQYF,TGTGCCAGCAGCCAGAATCCGGGACTAGGGGAAGAGACCCAGTACTTC
TRBJ1-5,many,-,TRBV27,CASSSTRTDSNQPQHF,TGTGCCAGCAGTTCAACCCGGACCGATAGCAATCAGCCCCAGCATTTT
TRBJ2-7,-,TRBD1,TRBV10-3,CAIKDRVIDEQYF,TGTGCCATCAAGGACAGGGTCATAGACGAGCAGTACTTC
TRBJ2-1,many,-,TRBV7-9,CASSPRLDRGNEQFF,TGTGCCAGCAGCCCTCGGCTTGATCGGGGCAATGAGCAGTTCTTC
TRBJ2-3,few,-,TRBV9,CASSVIPTGGTDTQYF,TGTGCCAGCAGCGTAATCCCCACGGGGGGCACAGATACGCAGTATTTT
TRBJ2-7,many,-,TRBV7-2,CASSPAVYEQYF,TGTGCCAGCAGCCCGGCAGTTTACGAGCAGTACTTC
TRBJ2-1,few,-,TRBV24-1,CATSDLHLGSYNEQFF,TGTGCCACCAGTGATTTGCATCTGGGCTCCTACAATGAGCAGTTCTTC
TRBJ2-3,few,TRBD2,TRBV6-4,CASSKEAGRTDTQYF,TGTGCCAGCAGTAAAGAAGCGGGACGCACAGATACGCAGTATTTT
TRBJ2-2,-,-,TRBV20-1,CSARGLGLDDTGELFF,TGCAGTGCTAGAGGTTTGGGACTGGATGACACCGGGGAGCTGTTTTTT
TRBJ2-1,few,-,TRBV9,CASSVYQESYNEQFF,TGTGCCAGCAGCGTATATCAGGAATCCTACAATGAGCAGTTCTTC